This entry lists 20 T cell receptor beta chains sequenced from one sample in a study of blood T cell repertoires in COVID-19. The assay was immunoSEQ multiplex PCR, and TCRdb's table has in-frame clones only and misses some. The profile shows roughly 110,000 clones, 75% to 95% of them singletons. Sequencing was carried out using peripheral blood. The receptors shown here come from a young woman with acute or convalescent COVID-19.

The rearrangement joins TRBV5-4 to TRBJ1-2, with a tentative D call TRBD1 (6 bases). From germline, CDR1 is SGHNT and CDR2 YYREEE (reference sequence). V was trimmed by 1 base and J by 6 bases, leaving 13 bases between them. The CDR3 has 14 amino acids. CDR3 coding DNA: TGTGCCAGCAGCTTGAATGGGGGCGTGGATGGCTACACCTTC. Translation gives CASSLNGGVDGYTF.

J is TRBJ2-2 and V is TRBV30, with 9 nucleotides matching TRBD1. This CDR3 has 13 amino acids. The junction had 1 base not matched to a gene; V was cut back by 3 bases and J by 5 bases. Germline loops: CDR1 GTSNPN, CDR2 SVGIG (reference sequence). The chain's CDR3 is CAWSGQGTGELFF. DNA for the CDR3: TGTGCCTGGAGCGGACAGGGGACCGGGGAGCTGTTTTTT.

In this sample, this clone turned up a few times. The chain has TRBV7-9 and TRBJ2-3; 10 nucleotides match TRBD2. The CDR3 extends over 16 amino acids. Germline lookup yields CDR1 SEHNR and CDR2 FQNEAQ (reference sequence). V gave up 0 bases and J gave up 4 bases; unmatched junction bases: 4. The CDR3 nucleotides read TGTGCCAGCAGCTTAGCCCGGACTAGCGGCCCAGATACGCAGTATTTT. Protein product: CASSLARTSGPDTQYF.

The rearrangement uses TRBV6-2 or TRBV6-3 and TRBJ2-5, with unresolved D. This CDR3 has 14 amino acids. In germline, CDR1 is MNHEY, CDR2 SVGEGT. Trimming took 0 bases from V and 2 from J, leaving 7 bases between them. The CDR3 here is CASSYSRRQETQYF. The CDR3 DNA reads TGTGCCAGCAGTTACTCGCGTCGTCAAGAGACCCAGTACTTC.

The genes are TRBV21-1 and TRBJ2-4; TRBD2 is taken as the D call from the table, unchecked against the DNA. TRBV21-1 is designated a pseudogene. The CDR3 is 15 residues long. CDR3 nucleotides: TGTGCCGGGGGGGAGGTGGCAGAACCGAGGGACATTCAGTACTTC. Residues: CAGGEVAEPRDIQYF.

This chain joins TRBV6-9 and TRBJ2-7; 10 bases are shared with TRBD2. The CDR3 runs 18 residues. Looked up from germline, CDR1 is MNHGY and CDR2 is SVAAGI. V was pared by 4 bases and J by 2 bases, with 14 bases of the junction left unmatched. Here the CDR3 DNA reads TGTGCCAGCAGTTGTCTTTCTTTAGGACTAGCGGAGCCCTACGAGCAGTACTTC. It translates to CASSCLSLGLAEPYEQYF.

The chain recombines TRBV11-3 with TRBJ1-3; no firm D call. The germline CDR1 and CDR2 sequences are SGHNT and YENEEA. This CDR3 has 13 amino acids. Trimming cost V 0 bases and J 8 bases, with 8 bases left between them. The CDR3 loop reads CASSLDSLYTIYF. The CDR3 bases are TGTGCCAGCAGCTTAGACAGTTTATACACCATATATTTT.

The chain joins TRBV6-5 to TRBJ2-5, with a tentative D call TRBD2 (7 bases). V was cut by 7 bases and J by 4 bases, with 19 bases left in between. Germline V gives CDR1 MNHEY, CDR2 SVGAGI. The CDR3 is 15 residues long. The CDR3 DNA reads TGTGCCAGCAAACCGACCGAGGGGGGGAGAGAGACCCAGTACTTC. Protein sequence: CASKPTEGGRETQYF.

This clone was seen just once. The chain recombines TRBV27 with TRBJ1-2; 7 bases fit TRBD1. Germline CDR1 is MNHEY and CDR2 is SMNVEV (reference sequence). V was pared by 2 bases and J by 2 bases, with 2 bases of the junction left unmatched. This CDR3 region has 14 residues. CDR3: CASSLGGGNYGYTF. CDR3 coding DNA: TGTGCCAGCAGTTTAGGAGGGGGCAACTATGGCTACACCTTC.

This clone was counted only a few times. V and J are TRBV19 and TRBJ2-4; 11 nucleotides match TRBD2. The CDR3 is 15 residues long. V gave up 6 bases and J gave up 1 base; unmatched junction bases: 2. Germline CDR1 and CDR2: LNHDA and SQIVND (reference sequence). In DNA form, the CDR3 reads TGTGCCAGTAGGACTAGCGGGACGGCCAAAAACATTCAGTACTTC. Protein: CASRTSGTAKNIQYF.

The chain uses TRBV11-3 and TRBJ1-3; D unresolved. This CDR3 has 15 amino acids. Germline V gene lookup returns CDR1 SGHNT and CDR2 YENEEA. The V end lost 4 bases, the J end lost 0 bases, and 10 bases lay between the germline ends. This chain's CDR3 is CASSYSLISGNTIYF. In nucleotides, the CDR3 is TGTGCCAGCAGCTACAGCCTAATCTCTGGAAACACCATATATTTT.

A single count supports this clone. The CDR3 DNA reads as TGCGCCAGCGGCCCCCGGGACACTGGACCCCTCACCTTC. Translation gives CASGPRDTGPLTF. This chain joins TRBV10-1 and TRBJ1-2, with a possible D match to TRBD1 (6 bases). The length of the CDR3 is 13 residues. V was cut by 8 bases and J by 13 bases, with 23 bases left in between. Per the germline V gene, CDR1 is WNHNN and CDR2 is SYGVQD (reference sequence).

V usage is TRBV11-2 and J usage is TRBJ1-2, with 10 bases that match TRBD1. The trim removed 6 bases at V and 6 bases at J, leaving 10 bases unmatched. The CDR3 has 15 amino acids. From germline, CDR1 is SGHAT and CDR2 FQNNGV. CDR3 nucleotides: TGTGCCAGCAGAAAACCGGGACAGGGGAAGAATGGCTACACCTTC. Its protein product is CASRKPGQGKNGYTF.

This clone has a handful of counts. This chain connects TRBV28 to TRBJ1-1; 7 bases match TRBD1. Looked up from germline, CDR1 is MDHEN and CDR2 is SYDVKM. This CDR3 has 14 residues. V lost 7 bases and J lost 0; bases outside the gene matches: 5. CDR3 residues: CASTVGGLNTEAFF. CDR3 nucleotides: TGTGCCAGCACCGTAGGGGGCCTGAACACTGAAGCTTTCTTT.

The J gene is TRBJ1-1, the V gene TRBV10-3, with TRBD1 matching over 7 bases. Per the germline V gene, CDR1 is ENHRY and CDR2 is SYGVKD. The trim removed 5 bases at V and 4 bases at J, leaving 7 bases unmatched. This CDR3 spans 14 amino acids. This CDR3 reads CAISRSAGGTEAFF. For the CDR3, the DNA is TGTGCCATCAGTCGCTCCGCAGGGGGCACTGAAGCTTTCTTT.

V gene TRBV3-1 (or the pseudogene TRBV3-2) combines with J gene TRBJ1-4; no definite D call. Germline V gene lookup returns CDR1 LGHDT and CDR2 YNNKEL (reference sequence). CDR3 size: 12 residues. V lost 4 bases and J lost 6, with 6 bases in between. The DNA of the CDR3 is TGTGCCAGCAGCCCCACAGATGAAAAACTGTTTTTT. Its translation: CASSPTDEKLFF.

The gene calls are TRBV18 and TRBJ2-1; TRBD1 might be the D (5 bases). CDR3 length equals 16 residues. Per germline, CDR1 KGHSH and CDR2 LQKENI. V lost 0 bases to trimming and J lost 5 bases, with 14 bases between them. In nucleotides, the CDR3 is TGTGCCAGCTCACCACCGCTTCAGGGCCAAAACAATGAGCAGTTCTTC. Encoded protein: CASSPPLQGQNNEQFF.

The chain couples TRBV11-1 to TRBJ1-1; 9 bases align to TRBD1. J lost 4 bases, V lost 7 bases, and 10 bases had no gene match. CDR3 length: 15 amino acids. Germline CDR1 reads SGHAT; CDR2 reads FQDESV (reference sequence). CDR3 DNA: TGTGCCAGCACCGCGAGACAGGGGGATCTCACTGAAGCTTTCTTT. This codes for CASTARQGDLTEAFF.

The chain carries TRBV29-1 and TRBJ2-5; 12 bases fit TRBD2. Germline CDR1 is SQVTM and CDR2 is ANQGSEA. The length of the CDR3 is 14 residues. Trimming cost V 6 bases and J 0 bases; bases outside gene matches: 2. The CDR3 spells CSVRLAGDQETQYF. The CDR3 DNA is TGCAGCGTAAGACTAGCGGGGGACCAAGAGACCCAGTACTTC.

The count of this clone is one. The chain joins TRBV11-2 to TRBJ2-1, with 7 positions matching TRBD2. CDR3 length: 15 residues. J was trimmed by 14 bases and V by 6 bases; bases with no gene match: 19. Germline loops: CDR1 SGHAT, CDR2 FQNNGV. The DNA of the CDR3 is TGTGCCAGCAGGACAACCGGGACTATACAATCTTCGGAGTTCTTC. It codes for CASRTTGTIQSSEFF. The whole variable domain, filled in from reference TRBV11-2 and TRBJ2-1, reads EAGVAQSPRYKIIEKRQSVAFWCNPISGHATLYWYQQILGQGPKLLIQFQNNGVVDDSQLPKDRFSAERLKGVDSTLKIQPAKLEDSAVYLCASRTTGTIQSSEFFGPGTRLTVL.